This TCR beta chain was retrieved from a study of CXCR3-negative and CXCR3-positive naive CD8 T cells. General study findings and limits: CXCR3 expression dropped partially after cryopreservation, and most assays relied on fresh PBMCs. For memory CD8+ cells diversity was much lower, but both naive subsets had comparably high diversity. In CXCR3-positive naive cells, the TRB CDR3s were more hydrophobic than in CXCR3-negative naive cells.

CD45RO-CCR7+CD27+CD95- expression identified naive CD8+ T cells. Notes on this clonotype: Its antigen is as yet unknown.

5' RACE that incorporated UMI labels was used to prepare the TRB cDNA libraries. TCRdb re-called the 5' RACE reads and catalogs CDR3 proteins one per entry, DNA excluded. In total, the table holds tens of thousands of distinct CDR3 sequences. The germline gives CDR1 SGHRS, CDR2 YFSETQ. The length of the CDR3 is 14 residues. The origin of this receptor is a human donor in good health. Some clones in this sample may be carry-over from other donors' samples. This chain uses TRBV5-1 with TRBJ2-7; checking the TCRdb D call of TRBD1 is not possible without DNA. Sequences were obtained from naive CXCR3+ CD8+ T cells from blood. Subset defined: CD45RO-CCR7+CD27+CD95- naive CD8+ T cells expressing CXCR3 (TNR3+). CDR3 protein: CASSRGTGTHEQYF.